This passage covers 16 T cell receptor beta chains from one sample sequenced in a study of T cell responses to AZD1222 COVID-19 vaccine. The method was immunoSEQ multiplex PCR; TCRdb's version includes in-frame clones alone and lacks a portion of them. The sample yields about 96,000 clones, 85% to 90% seen once. This specimen was peripheral blood, taken on day 0 of AZD1222 vaccination. These receptors were collected from an adult in good health.

This clone has just a few counts. The chain combines TRBV29-1 with TRBJ2-3, with D perhaps matching TRBD2 (5 bases). V was clipped by 1 base and J by 2 bases, with 13 bases between them. The CDR3 has 15 amino acids. Germline CDR1 is SQVTM and CDR2 is ANQGSEA. The CDR3 DNA reads TGCAGCGTTGAAGGGAGGAGCGGCCACACAGATACGCAGTATTTT. It is translated as CSVEGRSGHTDTQYF.

This clone was detected only once. The CDR3, as DNA: TGTGCCAGCAGCCCCGGGCGGCGGGAGAACAATGAGCAGTTCTTC. It encodes CASSPGRRENNEQFF. This rearrangement joins TRBV7-9 to TRBJ2-1; TRBD2 matches at 7 bases. Germline loops: CDR1 SEHNR, CDR2 FQNEAQ (reference sequence). Trimming took 5 bases from V and 5 from J; bases not matched to a gene: 9. The CDR3 is 15 residues long.

This chain uses TRBV2 with TRBJ1-5, with D unclear. Germline loops: CDR1 SNHLY, CDR2 FYNNEI. V gave up 6 bases and J gave up 11 bases, with 14 bases separating them. The CDR3 sequence is 12 residues long. The chain's CDR3 is CASRNPGSAQHF. In DNA form, the CDR3 reads TGTGCCAGCAGGAACCCGGGTTCGGCCCAGCATTTT. The entire variable domain, with the rest obtained from reference TRBV2 and TRBJ1-5, is as follows: EPEVTQTPSHQVTQMGQEVILRCVPISNHLYFYWYRQILGQKVEFLVSFYNNEISEKSEIFDDQFSVERPDGSNFTLKIRSTKLEDSAMYFCASRNPGSAQHFGDGTRLSIL.

The genes are TRBV5-1 and TRBJ2-3; TRBD1 agrees at 7 bases. This CDR3 has 15 residues. Germline CDR1 SGHRS, CDR2 YFSETQ. V was clipped by 4 bases and J by 1 base; unmatched bases: 6. CDR3 sequence: CASSHQGQGTDTQYF. As DNA, the CDR3 is TGCGCCAGCAGCCACCAAGGACAGGGCACAGATACGCAGTATTTT.

The CDR3 region has the DNA TGTGCCAGCAGCTCCGGTGAGCAGTTCTTC. The encoded protein is CASSSGEQFF. J is TRBJ2-1 and V is TRBV11-2; unclear D gene. The CDR3 is 10 residues long. Germline loops: CDR1 SGHAT, CDR2 FQNNGV. V lost 4 bases, J lost 9 bases, and 4 bases lay in between.

The chain uses TRBV19 and TRBJ1-2; D is ambiguous. The V gene lost 3 bases and the J gene lost 8 bases, with 10 bases spanning the gap. Germline V CDR1 and CDR2: LNHDA, SQIVND (reference sequence). CDR3 length: 12 residues. Here the CDR3 DNA reads TGTGCCAGTAGTATCGGGAACCTCGGCTACACCTTC. Translated: CASSIGNLGYTF.

V gene TRBV7-3 combines with J gene TRBJ2-1, with 8 bases matching TRBD2. Trimming cost V 5 bases and J 6 bases; bases outside gene matches: 9. Per germline, CDR1 SGHTA and CDR2 FQGTGA. The CDR3 spans 15 residues. The chain's CDR3 is CASSPRGGPGNEQFF. CDR3 bases: TGTGCCAGCAGCCCACGGGGGGGGCCGGGCAATGAGCAGTTCTTC.

This clone was observed a single time. J is TRBJ1-5 and V is TRBV7-9, with TRBD1 as a possible D gene (5 bases). The CDR3 extends over 17 amino acids. Germline V gives CDR1 SEHNR, CDR2 FQNEAQ (reference sequence). V was trimmed by 3 bases and J by 6 bases, leaving 21 bases between them. The CDR3 DNA follows: TGTGCCAGCAGCTTGACAACAGGTGTCCTCAATGGTCAGCCCCAGCATTTT. As protein: CASSLTTGVLNGQPQHF.

The genes are TRBV25-1 and TRBJ1-2; D may be TRBD1 (6 bases). This CDR3 comprises 13 residues. Trimming took 4 bases from V and 8 from J, leaving 14 bases between them. Germline lookup yields CDR1 MGHDK and CDR2 SYGVNS. CDR3 residues: CASSGIQGRGYTF. CDR3 nucleotides: TGTGCCAGCAGTGGAATACAGGGCCGCGGCTACACCTTC.

The chain has TRBV3-1 (or the pseudogene TRBV3-2) and TRBJ2-7; TRBD2 aligns across 10 bases. This CDR3 region has 17 residues. V lost 1 base to trimming and J lost 2 bases; unmatched junction nucleotides: 8. CDR1 is LGHDT, CDR2 YNNKEL, per germline (reference sequence). DNA for the CDR3: TGTGCCAGCAGCCAAGGAAGCCGGACTAGCGGAACCTACGAGCAGTACTTC. Encoded protein: CASSQGSRTSGTYEQYF.

The V call is TRBV29-1, the J call TRBJ1-4; D might be TRBD1 (5 bases). Germline-derived CDR1 and CDR2 are SQVTM and ANQGSEA. The CDR3 has 13 amino acids. Trimming took off 4 bases at V and 7 bases at J, with 13 bases between the two ends. The CDR3 DNA sequence: TGCAGCGTTGCGCAGGCGGGGGGTGAAAAACTGTTTTTT. The encoded protein is CSVAQAGGEKLFF.

This clone appeared a few times. The chain is built from TRBV3-1 (or the pseudogene TRBV3-2) and TRBJ2-7, with 8 bases aligning to TRBD1. The CDR3 sequence is 14 residues long. Germline CDR1 LGHDT, CDR2 YNNKEL (reference sequence). Trimming removed 3 bases from V and 2 bases from J; junction bases left unmatched: 3. CDR3 coding DNA: TGTGCCAGCAGCCAGCGGGACAGGACCTACGAGCAGTACTTC. Translated: CASSQRDRTYEQYF.

This clone appeared once. In nucleotides, the CDR3 is TGTGCCAGTACACGCAGGTACTCTGGAAACACCATATATTTT. Translating gives CASTRRYSGNTIYF. The V gene is TRBV19, the J gene TRBJ1-3; D not certain. V was trimmed by 7 bases and J by 0 bases, leaving 10 bases between them. Germline V gene lookup returns CDR1 LNHDA and CDR2 SQIVND (reference sequence). The CDR3 consists of 14 residues.

The V call is TRBV2, the J call TRBJ1-5, with a tentative D call TRBD1 (6 bases). This CDR3 has 15 amino acids. V was trimmed by 4 bases and J by 5 bases, leaving 15 bases between them. Germline V gives CDR1 SNHLY, CDR2 FYNNEI. The CDR3 DNA sequence: TGTGCCAGCAGTGCAGACCAGGGGAAGTATCAGCCCCAGCATTTT. Encoded protein: CASSADQGKYQPQHF.

The J gene is TRBJ1-1, the V gene TRBV7-2; no clear D gene. Germline V gene lookup returns CDR1 SGHTA and CDR2 FQGNSA. Trimming shortened V by 2 bases and J by 1 base, and 8 bases separated the two germline ends. The CDR3 length is 14 residues. The CDR3 spells CASSLITGNTEAFF. The CDR3 DNA reads TGTGCCAGCAGCTTAATAACGGGGAACACTGAAGCTTTCTTT.

Only one count was recorded for this clone. CDR3 loop: CASSLAGRDTGRGYTF. The CDR3 nucleotides read TGTGCCAGCAGTTTAGCTGGCCGGGACACGGGACGAGGCTACACCTTC. The V gene is TRBV27, the J gene TRBJ1-2; D possibly corresponds to TRBD1 (6 bases). The CDR3 length is 16 residues. V lost 2 bases and J 8 bases, leaving 21 bases between the germline ends. The V gene's germline CDR1 is MNHEY and CDR2 SMNVEV (reference sequence).